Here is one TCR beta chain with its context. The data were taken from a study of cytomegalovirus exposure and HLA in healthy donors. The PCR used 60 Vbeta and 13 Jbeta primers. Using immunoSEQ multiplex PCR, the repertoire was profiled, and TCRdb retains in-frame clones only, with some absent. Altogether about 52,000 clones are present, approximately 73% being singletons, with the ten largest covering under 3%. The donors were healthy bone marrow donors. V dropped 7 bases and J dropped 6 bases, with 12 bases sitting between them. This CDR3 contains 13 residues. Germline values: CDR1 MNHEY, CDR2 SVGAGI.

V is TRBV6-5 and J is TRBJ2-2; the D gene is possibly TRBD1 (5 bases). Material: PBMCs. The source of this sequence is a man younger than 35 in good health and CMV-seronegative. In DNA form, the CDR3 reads TGTGCCAGCACCGCAAGGGGCCCCGGGGAGCTGTTTTTT. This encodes CASTARGPGELFF.